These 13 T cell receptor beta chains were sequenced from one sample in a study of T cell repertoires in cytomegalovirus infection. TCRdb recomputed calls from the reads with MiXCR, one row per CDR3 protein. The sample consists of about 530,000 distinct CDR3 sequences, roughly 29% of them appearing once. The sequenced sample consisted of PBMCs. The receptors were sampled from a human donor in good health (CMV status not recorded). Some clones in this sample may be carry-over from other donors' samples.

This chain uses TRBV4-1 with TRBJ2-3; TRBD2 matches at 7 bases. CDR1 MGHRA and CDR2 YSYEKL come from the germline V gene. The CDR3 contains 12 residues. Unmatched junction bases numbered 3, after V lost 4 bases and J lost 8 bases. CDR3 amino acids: CASSPRGGTQYF. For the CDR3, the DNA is TGCGCCAGCAGCCCCCGCGGGGGTACGCAGTATTTT.

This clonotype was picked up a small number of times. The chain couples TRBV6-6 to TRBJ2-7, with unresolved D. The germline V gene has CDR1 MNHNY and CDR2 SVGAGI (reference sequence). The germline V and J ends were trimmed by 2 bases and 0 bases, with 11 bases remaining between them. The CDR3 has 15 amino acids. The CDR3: CASSYRTWSSYEQYF. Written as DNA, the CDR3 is TGTGCCAGCAGTTACCGGACCTGGAGCTCCTACGAGCAGTACTTC.

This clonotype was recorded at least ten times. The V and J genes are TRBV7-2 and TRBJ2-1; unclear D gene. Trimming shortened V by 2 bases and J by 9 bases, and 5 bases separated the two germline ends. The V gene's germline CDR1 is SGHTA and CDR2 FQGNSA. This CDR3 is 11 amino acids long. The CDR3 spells CASSLMFEQFF. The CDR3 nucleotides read TGTGCCAGCAGCTTAATGTTTGAGCAGTTCTTC.

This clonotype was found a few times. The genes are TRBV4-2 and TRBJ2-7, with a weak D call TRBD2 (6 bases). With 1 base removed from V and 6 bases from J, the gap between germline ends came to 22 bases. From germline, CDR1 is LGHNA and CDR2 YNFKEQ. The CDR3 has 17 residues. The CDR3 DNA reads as TGTGCCAGCAGCCAAGGGGGGGATAAGAGACGAGACACCGAGCAGTACTTC. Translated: CASSQGGDKRRDTEQYF.

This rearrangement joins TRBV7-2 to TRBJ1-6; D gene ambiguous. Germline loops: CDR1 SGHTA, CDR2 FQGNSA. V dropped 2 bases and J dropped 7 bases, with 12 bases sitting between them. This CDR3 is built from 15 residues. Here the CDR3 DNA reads TGTGCCAGCAGCTTATATCGGGGAGAGAATTCACCCCTCCACTTT. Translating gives CASSLYRGENSPLHF.

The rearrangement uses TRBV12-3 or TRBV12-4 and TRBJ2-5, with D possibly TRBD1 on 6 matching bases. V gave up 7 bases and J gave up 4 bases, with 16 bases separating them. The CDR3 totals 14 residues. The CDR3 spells CASNPTGLGETQYF. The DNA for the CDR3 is TGTGCCAGCAACCCGACAGGTCTAGGAGAGACCCAGTACTTC.

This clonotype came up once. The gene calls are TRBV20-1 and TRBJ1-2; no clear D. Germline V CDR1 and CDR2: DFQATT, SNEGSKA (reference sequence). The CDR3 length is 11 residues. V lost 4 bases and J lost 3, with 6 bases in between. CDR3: CSAIQHYGYTF. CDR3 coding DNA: TGCAGTGCTATACAGCACTATGGCTACACCTTC.

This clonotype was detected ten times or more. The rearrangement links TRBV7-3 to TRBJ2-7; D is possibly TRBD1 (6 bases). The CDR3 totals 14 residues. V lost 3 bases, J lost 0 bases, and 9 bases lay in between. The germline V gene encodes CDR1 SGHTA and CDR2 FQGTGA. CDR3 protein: CASSLETGSYEQYF. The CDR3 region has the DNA TGTGCCAGCAGCTTGGAGACAGGCTCCTACGAGCAGTACTTC.

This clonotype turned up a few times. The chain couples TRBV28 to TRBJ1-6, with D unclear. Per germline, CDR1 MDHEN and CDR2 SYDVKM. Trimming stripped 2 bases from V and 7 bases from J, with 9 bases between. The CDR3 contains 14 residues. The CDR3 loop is CASSLSGLNSPLHF. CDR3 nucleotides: TGTGCCAGCAGTTTAAGCGGGCTGAATTCACCCCTCCACTTT.

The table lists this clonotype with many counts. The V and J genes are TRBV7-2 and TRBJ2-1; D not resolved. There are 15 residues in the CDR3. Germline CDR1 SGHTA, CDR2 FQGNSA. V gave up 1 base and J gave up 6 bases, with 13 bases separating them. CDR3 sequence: CASSLGGPDLNEQFF. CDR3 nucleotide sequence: TGTGCCAGCAGCTTAGGGGGTCCCGACCTCAATGAGCAGTTCTTC. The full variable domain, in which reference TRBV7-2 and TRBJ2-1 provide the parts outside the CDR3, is GAGVSQSPSNKVTEKGKDVELRCDPISGHTALYWYRQSLGQGLEFLIYFQGNSAPDKSGLPSDRFSAERTGGSVSTLTIQRTQQEDSAVYLCASSLGGPDLNEQFFGPGTRLTVL.

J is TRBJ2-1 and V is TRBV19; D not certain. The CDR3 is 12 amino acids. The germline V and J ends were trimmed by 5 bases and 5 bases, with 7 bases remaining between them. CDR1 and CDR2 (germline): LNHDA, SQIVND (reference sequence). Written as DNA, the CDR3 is TGTGCCAGTAGTTCTAGGAACAATGAGCAGTTCTTC. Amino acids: CASSSRNNEQFF.

The CDR3 sequence: CATSDSRQGITGELFF. CDR3 sequence (DNA): TGTGCCACCAGTGATAGTCGACAGGGAATCACCGGGGAGCTGTTTTTT. The rearrangement links TRBV24-1 to TRBJ2-2; TRBD1 matches 7 bases. The V segment lost 3 bases and the J segment 4 bases; nucleotides outside the gene matches: 7. Germline V CDR1 and CDR2: KGHDR, SFDVKD. CDR3 length: 16 amino acids.

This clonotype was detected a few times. CDR3 bases: TGTGCCTGGAGTGTAACCCATTTCTCCTGGACGAACACCGGGGAGCTGTTTTTT. Translation: CAWSVTHFSWTNTGELFF. The chain uses TRBV30 and TRBJ2-2; D is ambiguous. The germline V and J ends were trimmed by 0 bases and 0 bases, with 17 bases remaining between them. CDR3 length: 18 residues. Germline-derived CDR1 and CDR2 are GTSNPN and SVGIG (reference sequence).